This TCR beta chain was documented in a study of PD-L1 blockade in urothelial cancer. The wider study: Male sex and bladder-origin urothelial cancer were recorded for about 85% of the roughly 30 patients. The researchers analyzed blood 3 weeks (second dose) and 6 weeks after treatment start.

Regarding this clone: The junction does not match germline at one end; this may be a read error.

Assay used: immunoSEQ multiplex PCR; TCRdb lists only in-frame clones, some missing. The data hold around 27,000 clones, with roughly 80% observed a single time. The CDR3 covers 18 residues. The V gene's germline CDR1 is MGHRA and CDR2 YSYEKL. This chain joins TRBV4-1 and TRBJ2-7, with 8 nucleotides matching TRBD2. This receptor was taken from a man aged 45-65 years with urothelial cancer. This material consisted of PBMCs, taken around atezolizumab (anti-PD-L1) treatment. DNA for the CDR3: TGCGCCAGCAGCCAAGAGAGGATCGGGAGGGCCTTCTCCCACGAGCAGTACTTC. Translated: CASSQERIGRAFSHEQYF.